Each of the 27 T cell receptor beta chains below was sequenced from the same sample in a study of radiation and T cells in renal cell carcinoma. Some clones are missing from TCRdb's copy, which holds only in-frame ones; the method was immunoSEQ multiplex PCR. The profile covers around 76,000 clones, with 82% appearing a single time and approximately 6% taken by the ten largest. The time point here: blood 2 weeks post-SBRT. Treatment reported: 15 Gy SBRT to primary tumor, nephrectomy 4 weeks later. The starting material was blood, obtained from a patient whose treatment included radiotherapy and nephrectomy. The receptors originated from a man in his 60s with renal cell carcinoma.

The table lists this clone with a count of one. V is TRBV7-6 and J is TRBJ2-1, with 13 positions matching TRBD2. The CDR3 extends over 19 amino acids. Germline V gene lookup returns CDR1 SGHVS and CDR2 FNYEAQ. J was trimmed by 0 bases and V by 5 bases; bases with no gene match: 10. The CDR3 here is CASSPGLAGFADSYNEQFF. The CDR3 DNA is TGTGCCAGCAGCCCGGGACTAGCGGGATTTGCGGACTCCTACAATGAGCAGTTCTTC.

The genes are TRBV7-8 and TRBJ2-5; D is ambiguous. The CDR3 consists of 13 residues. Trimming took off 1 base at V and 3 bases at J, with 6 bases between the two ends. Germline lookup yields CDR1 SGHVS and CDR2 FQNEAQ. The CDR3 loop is CASSLGTKETQYF. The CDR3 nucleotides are TGTGCCAGCAGCTTAGGGACGAAAGAGACCCAGTACTTC.

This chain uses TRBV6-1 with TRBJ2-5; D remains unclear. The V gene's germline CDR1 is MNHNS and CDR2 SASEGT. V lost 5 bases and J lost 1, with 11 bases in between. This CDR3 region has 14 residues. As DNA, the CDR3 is TGTGCCAGCAGTTCCCGGGCCCCCCAAGAGACCCAGTACTTC. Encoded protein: CASSSRAPQETQYF.

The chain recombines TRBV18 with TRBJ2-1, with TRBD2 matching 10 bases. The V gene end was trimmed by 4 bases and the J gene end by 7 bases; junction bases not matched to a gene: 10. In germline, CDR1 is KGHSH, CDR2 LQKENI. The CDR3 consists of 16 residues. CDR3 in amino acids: CASSLGLGLALNEQFF. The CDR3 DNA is TGTGCCAGCTCACTCGGTCTGGGACTAGCGTTGAATGAGCAGTTCTTC.

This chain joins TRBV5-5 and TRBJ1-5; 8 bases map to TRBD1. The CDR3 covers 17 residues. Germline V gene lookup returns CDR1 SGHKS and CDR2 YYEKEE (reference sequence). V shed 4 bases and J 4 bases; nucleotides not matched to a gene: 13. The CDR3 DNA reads TGTGCCAGCAGCCTGACCCCCGGGACAGGACTGAATCAGCCCCAGCATTTT. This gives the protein CASSLTPGTGLNQPQHF. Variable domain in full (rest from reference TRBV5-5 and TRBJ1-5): DAGVTQSPTHLIKTRGQQVTLRCSPISGHKSVSWYQQVLGQGPQFIFQYYEKEERGRGNFPDRFSARQFPNYSSELNVNALLLGDSALYLCASSLTPGTGLNQPQHFGDGTRLSIL.

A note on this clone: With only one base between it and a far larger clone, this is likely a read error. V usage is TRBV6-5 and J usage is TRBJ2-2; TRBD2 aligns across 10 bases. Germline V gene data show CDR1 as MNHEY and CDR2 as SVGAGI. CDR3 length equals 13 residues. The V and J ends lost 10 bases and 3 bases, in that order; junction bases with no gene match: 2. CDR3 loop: CATGTSDTGELFF. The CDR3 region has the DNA TGTGCCACCGGGACTAGCGACACCGGGGAGCTGTTTTTT.

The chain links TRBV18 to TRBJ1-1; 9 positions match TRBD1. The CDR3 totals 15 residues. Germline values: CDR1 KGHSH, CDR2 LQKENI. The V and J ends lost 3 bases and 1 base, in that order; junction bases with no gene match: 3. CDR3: CASSPSTGGNTEAFF. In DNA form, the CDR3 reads TGTGCCAGCTCACCTTCGACAGGGGGGAACACTGAAGCTTTCTTT.

This chain's CDR3 is CASGSGNPLMNTEAFF. The CDR3 DNA reads as TGCGCCAGCGGCTCCGGAAATCCCCTTATGAACACTGAAGCTTTCTTT. The V and J genes are TRBV5-1 and TRBJ1-1; D not certain. V was shortened by 7 bases and J by 0 bases, with 19 bases between the two germline ends. This CDR3 region has 16 residues. Germline assignment: CDR1 SGHRS and CDR2 YFSETQ.

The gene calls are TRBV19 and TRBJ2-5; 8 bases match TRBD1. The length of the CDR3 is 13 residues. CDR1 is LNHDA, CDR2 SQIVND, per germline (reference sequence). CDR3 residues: CASRGRQGETQYF. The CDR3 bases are TGTGCGTCCCGAGGCCGACAGGGGGAGACCCAGTACTTC.

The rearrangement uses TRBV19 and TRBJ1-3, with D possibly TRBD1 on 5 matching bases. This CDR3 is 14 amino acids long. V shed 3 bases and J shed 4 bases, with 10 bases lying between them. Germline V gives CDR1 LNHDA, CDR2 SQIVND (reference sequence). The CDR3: CASSIGGRGNTIYF. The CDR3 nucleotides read TGTGCCAGTAGTATTGGGGGTCGAGGAAACACCATATATTTT.

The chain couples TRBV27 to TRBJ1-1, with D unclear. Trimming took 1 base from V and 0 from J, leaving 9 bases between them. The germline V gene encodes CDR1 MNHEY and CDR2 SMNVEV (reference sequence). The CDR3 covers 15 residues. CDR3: CASSLFSGVNTEAFF. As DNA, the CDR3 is TGTGCCAGCAGTTTATTTTCCGGGGTGAACACTGAAGCTTTCTTT.

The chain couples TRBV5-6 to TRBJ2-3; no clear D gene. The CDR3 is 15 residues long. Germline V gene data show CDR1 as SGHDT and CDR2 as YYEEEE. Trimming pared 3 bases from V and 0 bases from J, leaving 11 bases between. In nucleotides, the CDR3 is TGTGCCAGCAGCTCCGGACGGATTAGCACAGATACGCAGTATTTT. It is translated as CASSSGRISTDTQYF.

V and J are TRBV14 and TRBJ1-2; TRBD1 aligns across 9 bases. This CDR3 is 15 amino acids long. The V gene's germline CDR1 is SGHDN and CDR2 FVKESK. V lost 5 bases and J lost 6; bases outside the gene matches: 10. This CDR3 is CASSFFRDRVDGYTF. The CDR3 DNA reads TGTGCCAGCAGCTTCTTCCGGGACAGGGTGGATGGCTACACCTTC.

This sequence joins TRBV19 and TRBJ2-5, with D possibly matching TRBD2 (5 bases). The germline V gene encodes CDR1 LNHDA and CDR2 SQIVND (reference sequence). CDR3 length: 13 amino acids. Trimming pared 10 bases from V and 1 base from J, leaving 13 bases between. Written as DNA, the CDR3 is TGTGCCACCCGGACTGCAAGCCAAGAGACCCAGTACTTC. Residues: CATRTASQETQYF.

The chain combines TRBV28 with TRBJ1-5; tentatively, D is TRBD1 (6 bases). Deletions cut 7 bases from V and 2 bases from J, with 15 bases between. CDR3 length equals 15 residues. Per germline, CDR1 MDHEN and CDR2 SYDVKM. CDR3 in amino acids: CASISGGAGNQPQHF. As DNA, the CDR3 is TGTGCCAGCATCTCCGGGGGGGCAGGCAATCAGCCCCAGCATTTT.

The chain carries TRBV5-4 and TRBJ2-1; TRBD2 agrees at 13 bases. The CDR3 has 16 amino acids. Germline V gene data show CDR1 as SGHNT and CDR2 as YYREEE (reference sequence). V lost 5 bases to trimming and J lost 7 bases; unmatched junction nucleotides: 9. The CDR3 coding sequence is TGTGCCAGCAGTTCGAGGACTAGCGGGAGAGGAAATGAGCAGTTCTTC. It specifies CASSSRTSGRGNEQFF.

CDR3 in amino acids: CASSSPGTSEEFF. The DNA of the CDR3 is TGCGCCAGCAGCTCTCCCGGGACTAGCGAAGAGTTCTTC. The chain combines TRBV5-1 with TRBJ2-1; 10 bases map to TRBD2. Looked up from germline, CDR1 is SGHRS and CDR2 is YFSETQ. Trimming removed 3 bases from V and 14 bases from J; junction bases left unmatched: 8. The CDR3 is made up of 13 amino acids.

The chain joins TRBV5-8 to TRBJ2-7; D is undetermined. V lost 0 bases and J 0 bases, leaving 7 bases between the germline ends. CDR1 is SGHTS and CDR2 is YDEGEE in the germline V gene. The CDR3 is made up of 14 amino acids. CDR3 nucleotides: TGTGCCAGCAGCTTGGAGATAAGCTCCTACGAGCAGTACTTC. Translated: CASSLEISSYEQYF.

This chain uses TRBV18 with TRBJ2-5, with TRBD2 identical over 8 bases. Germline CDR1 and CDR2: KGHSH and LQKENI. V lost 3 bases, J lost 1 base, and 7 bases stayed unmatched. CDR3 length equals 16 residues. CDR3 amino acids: CASSPGIAGPQETQYF. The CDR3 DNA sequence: TGTGCCAGCTCACCGGGAATAGCGGGACCCCAAGAGACCCAGTACTTC.

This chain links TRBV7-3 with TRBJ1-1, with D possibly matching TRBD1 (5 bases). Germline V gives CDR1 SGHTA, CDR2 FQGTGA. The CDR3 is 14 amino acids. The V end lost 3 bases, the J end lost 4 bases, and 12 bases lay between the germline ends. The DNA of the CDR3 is TGTGCCAGCAGCTTGGGTGGGGCCGGCACTGAAGCTTTCTTT. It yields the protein CASSLGGAGTEAFF.

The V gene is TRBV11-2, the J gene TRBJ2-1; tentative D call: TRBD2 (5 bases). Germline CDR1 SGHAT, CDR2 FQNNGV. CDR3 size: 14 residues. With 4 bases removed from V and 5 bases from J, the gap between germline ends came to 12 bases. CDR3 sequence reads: CASSSPGNDNEQFF. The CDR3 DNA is TGTGCCAGCAGCTCCCCGGGGAACGACAATGAGCAGTTCTTC. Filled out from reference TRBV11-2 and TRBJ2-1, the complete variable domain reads EAGVAQSPRYKIIEKRQSVAFWCNPISGHATLYWYQQILGQGPKLLIQFQNNGVVDDSQLPKDRFSAERLKGVDSTLKIQPAKLEDSAVYLCASSSPGNDNEQFFGPGTRLTVL.

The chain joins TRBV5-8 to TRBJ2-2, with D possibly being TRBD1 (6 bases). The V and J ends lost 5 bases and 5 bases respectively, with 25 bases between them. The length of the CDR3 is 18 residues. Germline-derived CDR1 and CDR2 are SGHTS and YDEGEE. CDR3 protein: CASSKRWGRPPLTGELFF. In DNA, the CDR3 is TGTGCCAGCAGTAAAAGATGGGGGCGTCCCCCTTTAACCGGGGAGCTGTTTTTT. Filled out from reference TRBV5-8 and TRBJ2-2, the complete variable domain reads EAGVTQSPTHLIKTRGQQATLRCSPISGHTSVYWYQQALGLGLQFLLWYDEGEERNRGNFPPRFSGRQFPNYSSELNVNALELEDSALYLCASSKRWGRPPLTGELFFGEGSRLTVL.

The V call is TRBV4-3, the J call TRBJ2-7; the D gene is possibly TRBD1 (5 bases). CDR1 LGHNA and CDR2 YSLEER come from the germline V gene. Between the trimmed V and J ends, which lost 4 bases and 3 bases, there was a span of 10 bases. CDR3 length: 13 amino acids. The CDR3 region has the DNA TGCGCCAGCAGCCCAGGGTACCGCTACGAGCAGTACTTC. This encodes CASSPGYRYEQYF.

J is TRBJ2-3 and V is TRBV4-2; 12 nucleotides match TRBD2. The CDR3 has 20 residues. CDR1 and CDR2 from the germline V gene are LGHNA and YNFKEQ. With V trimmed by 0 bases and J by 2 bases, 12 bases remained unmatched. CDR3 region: CASSQDLPGTSGLATDTQYF. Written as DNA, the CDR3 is TGTGCCAGCAGCCAAGATCTTCCCGGGACTAGCGGGTTGGCCACAGATACGCAGTATTTT.

The CDR3 protein is CASSYSRLRGTGELFF. The CDR3 nucleotides read TGTGCCAGCAGTTACTCACGGTTAAGGGGTACCGGGGAGCTGTTTTTT. The J gene is TRBJ2-2, the V gene TRBV6-5; possibly TRBD1 for D (5 bases). The CDR3 totals 16 residues. Trimming took off 0 bases at V and 5 bases at J, with 13 bases between the two ends. CDR1 MNHEY and CDR2 SVGAGI come from the germline V gene.

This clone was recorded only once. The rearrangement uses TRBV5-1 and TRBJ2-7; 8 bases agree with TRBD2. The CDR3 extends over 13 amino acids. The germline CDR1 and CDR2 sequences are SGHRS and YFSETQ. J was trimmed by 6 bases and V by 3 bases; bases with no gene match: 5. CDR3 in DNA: TGCGCCAGCAGCTCGGGAGGGGTTTCCGAGCAGTACTTC. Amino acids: CASSSGGVSEQYF.

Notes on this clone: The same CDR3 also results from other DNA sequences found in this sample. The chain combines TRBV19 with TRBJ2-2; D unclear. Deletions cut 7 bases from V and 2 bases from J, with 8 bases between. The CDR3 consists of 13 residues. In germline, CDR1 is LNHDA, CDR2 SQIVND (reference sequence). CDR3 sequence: CASIRLNTGELFF. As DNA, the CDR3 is TGTGCCAGTATTCGGTTAAACACCGGGGAGCTGTTTTTT.